A single sample gave rise to the 14 T cell receptor beta chains below, sequenced in a study of control samples from healthy donors and cancer patients. Clones were sequenced by immunoSEQ multiplex PCR, and TCRdb holds only the in-frame ones, with some missing. The repertoire holds approximately 40,000 clones, with 65% to 85% as singletons. The sequenced sample was PBMCs. These TCRs come from a woman in her sixties with lung cancer.

V and J are TRBV12-5 and TRBJ2-7; 7 bases map to TRBD1. Trimming took 1 base from V and 3 from J; bases not matched to a gene: 9. The CDR3 runs to 16 residues. Germline CDR1 reads LGHNT; CDR2 reads FRNRAP. The CDR3 region is CASGLATTGRDYEQYF. Here the CDR3 DNA reads TGTGCTAGTGGTTTGGCCACGACAGGGAGAGACTACGAGCAGTACTTC.

J is TRBJ1-2 and V is TRBV19; 10 positions match TRBD1. The CDR3 length is 14 residues. With V trimmed by 7 bases and J by 4 bases, 6 bases remained unmatched. The V gene's germline CDR1 is LNHDA and CDR2 SQIVND (reference sequence). Here the CDR3 DNA reads TGTGCCAGTACACCGGGACAGGGGAGCTATGGCTACACCTTC. Protein: CASTPGQGSYGYTF.

The chain is built from TRBV7-2 and TRBJ1-4; D remains ambiguous. In germline, CDR1 is SGHTA, CDR2 FQGNSA. Trimming left V 11 bases short and J 0 bases short, with 10 bases between. The CDR3 length is 13 residues. Written as DNA, the CDR3 is TGTGCCGTTAGAACCGCAACTAATGAAAAACTGTTTTTT. It translates to CAVRTATNEKLFF.

The chain carries TRBV7-2 and TRBJ2-1; maybe TRBD2 (5 bases). Trimming left V 1 base short and J 1 base short, with 5 bases between. Germline V lookup: CDR1 SGHTA, CDR2 FQGNSA. This CDR3 spans 14 amino acids. The DNA of the CDR3 is TGTGCCAGCAGCTTAGGCGGGTCCTACAATGAGCAGTTCTTC. Amino acid sequence: CASSLGGSYNEQFF.

This sequence joins TRBV2 and TRBJ1-1; D call uncertain. CDR3 length: 11 residues. CDR1 is SNHLY, CDR2 FYNNEI, per germline. The V end was cut by 6 bases, the J end by 11 bases, with 13 bases between. The CDR3 DNA reads as TGTGCCAGCAGCCAGTGGGTTGGGGCTTTCTTT. Its protein product is CASSQWVGAFF.

This clone has only one observation. The genes are TRBV9 and TRBJ2-3; 7 nucleotides agree with TRBD2. Germline trimming cut 3 bases from V and 4 bases from J; bases unmatched to any gene: 5. The germline V gene encodes CDR1 SGDLS and CDR2 YYNGEE. The CDR3 spans 14 residues. This CDR3 is CASSAAREADTQYF. The DNA for the CDR3 is TGTGCCAGCAGCGCCGCCCGGGAGGCAGATACGCAGTATTTT.

The chain combines TRBV7-3 with TRBJ2-1; no clear D gene. The CDR3 loop spans 14 amino acids. CDR1 is SGHTA and CDR2 is FQGTGA in the germline V gene. Between the trimmed V and J ends, which lost 3 bases and 6 bases, there was a span of 12 bases. CDR3 coding DNA: TGTGCCAGCAGCTTCGAAGCCAACCGCAATGAGCAGTTCTTC. Its translation is CASSFEANRNEQFF.

The genes are TRBV5-1 and TRBJ1-1; 7 bases map to TRBD1. The CDR3 consists of 13 residues. The J segment lost 11 bases and the V segment lost 3 bases, leaving 10 bases of the junction unmatched. Germline CDR1 reads SGHRS; CDR2 reads YFSETQ. CDR3 DNA sequence: TGCGCCAGCAGCTCCGGGACAGCCAAGTTGGCTTTCTTT. Translation: CASSSGTAKLAFF.

This chain connects TRBV6-1 to TRBJ1-1; D unclear. Trimming cost V 1 base and J 1 base, with 7 bases left between them. The CDR3 is 14 amino acids. Germline CDR1 reads MNHNS; CDR2 reads SASEGT. CDR3 bases: TGTGCCAGCAGTGAAGATCCCGAGAACACTGAAGCTTTCTTT. Amino acid sequence: CASSEDPENTEAFF.

The V call is TRBV3-1 (or the pseudogene TRBV3-2), the J call TRBJ1-3, with D possibly matching TRBD1 (6 bases). V dropped 7 bases and J dropped 6 bases, with 16 bases sitting between them. The CDR3 is made up of 14 amino acids. Germline CDR1 and CDR2: LGHDT and YNNKEL (reference sequence). The CDR3 nucleotides read TGTGCCAGCAAACGGGGAGGGGGAGAAAACACCATATATTTT. Translated: CASKRGGGENTIYF.

The chain recombines TRBV3-1 (or the pseudogene TRBV3-2) with TRBJ1-2; D remains unclear. The germline V gene encodes CDR1 LGHDT and CDR2 YNNKEL (reference sequence). Trimming cost V 1 base and J 3 bases, with 12 bases left between them. CDR3 size: 15 residues. The CDR3 sequence is CASSQATPAHYGYTF. The CDR3 DNA reads as TGTGCCAGCAGCCAAGCCACCCCGGCCCACTATGGCTACACCTTC.

In its sample, this clone was seen once. J is TRBJ2-1 and V is TRBV7-9, with D perhaps given as TRBD1 or TRBD2 (6 bases each). Germline lookup yields CDR1 SEHNR and CDR2 FQNEAQ (reference sequence). V was pared by 6 bases and J by 4 bases, with 22 bases between. The CDR3 is 17 amino acids. Here the CDR3 reads CASSGGLRQNRYNEQFF. The CDR3 region has the DNA TGTGCCAGCAGTGGGGGGCTACGGCAAAACCGATACAATGAGCAGTTCTTC.

This chain connects TRBV12-5 to TRBJ2-2, with TRBD1 matching over 8 bases. The CDR3 spans 15 residues. CDR1 LGHNT and CDR2 FRNRAP come from the germline V gene. The trim removed 4 bases at V and 1 base at J, leaving 2 bases unmatched. The CDR3 DNA follows: TGTGCTAGTGGTTCAGGACAGGGGAACACCGGGGAGCTGTTTTTT. It codes for CASGSGQGNTGELFF.

The chain has TRBV18 and TRBJ1-4, with TRBD1 matching over 7 bases. V trimming: 3 bases; J trimming: 8 bases; junction bases outside the gene matches: 9. In germline, CDR1 is KGHSH, CDR2 LQKENI. This CDR3 is 15 amino acids long. CDR3: CASSPAMTGSEKLFF. CDR3 nucleotide sequence: TGTGCCAGCTCACCCGCTATGACAGGGAGCGAAAAACTGTTTTTT.